Listed below are T cell receptor beta chains from one sample, sequenced in a study of cytomegalovirus exposure and HLA in healthy donors. The table came from immunoSEQ multiplex PCR; TCRdb's copy has only in-frame clones and leaves some out. The table has 150,000 to 200,000 clones, under 85% seen once. The sample was PBMCs. All receptors derive from a woman aged 18-29 years in good health and CMV-seropositive. Both conserved end residues are part of each CDR3. D genes are given only for firm matches. The listing skips clone size in some rows; elsewhere it reads once, few, many or a size class.

>TRBV12-5|TRBJ2-7|.|.
CASVLVPGEQYF
TGTGCTAGTGTCCTCGTGCCGGGTGAGCAGTACTTC
>TRBV12-5|TRBJ2-6|once|TRBD2
CASGLPVAGGSGANVLTF
TGTGCTAGTGGCCTGCCTGTAGCGGGGGGCTCTGGGGCCAACGTCCTGACTTTC
>TRBV7-9|TRBJ2-5|.|.
CSSSLLGGGETQYF
TGTTCCAGCAGCTTATTGGGAGGAGGGGAGACCCAGTACTTC
>TRBV2|TRBJ1-5|.|.
CASRNRAGAQHF
TGTGCCAGCAGGAACAGGGCGGGAGCCCAGCATTTT
>TRBV7-9|TRBJ2-7|.|TRBD1
CASSSGTGLEQYF
TGTGCCAGCAGCTCCGGGACAGGGCTCGAGCAGTACTTC
>TRBV28|TRBJ1-1|.|.
CASSLSRGNTEAFF
TGTGCCAGCAGTTTATCCCGGGGGAACACTGAAGCTTTCTTT
>TRBV23-1|TRBJ2-5|few|.
CASSQSRETQYF
TGCGCCAGCAGTCAATCCAGGGAGACCCAGTACTTC
>TRBV6-6|TRBJ2-7|.|TRBD1
CASSWGTGGTYEQYF
TGTGCCAGCAGTTGGGGGACAGGGGGAACCTACGAGCAGTACTTC
>TRBV29-1|TRBJ2-3|.|TRBD2
CSVGTSGGAGGTDTQYF
TGCAGCGTCGGGACTAGCGGGGGGGCCGGGGGCACAGATACGCAGTATTTT
>TRBV25-1|TRBJ2-2|.|.
CASSDPGKGGGNGELFF
TGTGCCAGCAGTGATCCAGGGAAGGGGGGAGGGAACGGGGAGCTGTTTTTT
>TRBV7-9|TRBJ2-7|few|TRBD2
CASSIRTSGDYEQYF
TGTGCCAGCAGCATACGGACTAGCGGGGATTACGAGCAGTACTTC
>TRBV9|TRBJ1-2|.|TRBD1
CASSRRQGYYGYTF
TGTGCCAGCAGCCGGCGACAGGGTTACTATGGCTACACCTTC